This is a list of T cell receptor beta chains from one sample in a study of blood T cell repertoires in COVID-19. Profiled with immunoSEQ multiplex PCR; TCRdb holds only in-frame clones, not every one. The sample holds a few hundred thousand clones, 65% to 90% seen once. Specimen: peripheral blood. The receptors originated from a woman aged 55-70 years with COVID-19, enrolled during active disease. Both conserved end residues are part of each CDR3. D genes are given only for firm matches. The listing skips clone size in some rows; elsewhere it reads once, few, many or a size class.

TRBV7-9,NA,TRBJ1-2,NA,TGTGCCAGCAGCTACCCCGGGGTGGGTTTTTGGGAAGGCTACACCTTC,CASSYPGVGFWEGYTF
TRBV15,NA,TRBJ1-2,NA,TGTGCCACCAGCAGAACCGGGGGAGGCTACACCTTC,CATSRTGGGYTF
TRBV18,NA,TRBJ2-7,TRBD2,TGTGCCAGCTCACCAGGAGCTAGCGGGGAGGGCGAGCAGTACTTC,CASSPGASGEGEQYF
TRBV27,NA,TRBJ1-1,NA,TGTGCCAGCAGTCCCTCACCCACAGGGCCTTTCCTGAACACTGAAGCTTTCTTT,CASSPSPTGPFLNTEAFF
TRBV20-1,NA,TRBJ1-1,NA,TGCAGTGCTAGCAGGGACACTGAAGCTTTCTTT,CSASRDTEAFF
TRBV5-6,once,TRBJ1-1,NA,TGTGCCAGCAGCCGGGGGTCAGGGTTTGAAGCTTTCTTT,CASSRGSGFEAFF
TRBV5-4,once,TRBJ1-1,NA,TGTGCCAGCAGCTTCGTTGGCGGCACTGAAGCTTTCTTT,CASSFVGGTEAFF
TRBV4-3,NA,TRBJ1-6,NA,TGCGCCAGCAGCCAATTTGGGGGAGGCGGTTCACCCCTCCACTTT,CASSQFGGGGSPLHF
TRBV7-2,NA,TRBJ1-6,NA,TGTGCCAGCAGCCAGGACAGTGATTCACCCCTCCACTTT,CASSQDSDSPLHF
TRBV9,NA,TRBJ1-2,NA,TGTGCCAGCAGCGTAGTCAACTGGGGCTACACCTTC,CASSVVNWGYTF
TRBV7-3,NA,TRBJ2-3,TRBD2,TGTGCCAGCAGCCGTAGCGGGGTGTACACAGATACGCAGTATTTT,CASSRSGVYTDTQYF
TRBV6-5,NA,TRBJ2-3,TRBD1,TGTGCCAGCACCCGGGACAGTCCCTCTGATACGCAGTATTTT,CASTRDSPSDTQYF
TRBV5-1,NA,TRBJ2-5,TRBD2,TGCGCCAGCAGGCCGGGGGGATCCCGAGAGACCCAGTACTTC,CASRPGGSRETQYF
TRBV9,NA,TRBJ2-2,TRBD1,TGTGCCAGCAGCGTACGGGGACAGGAGAACACCGGGGAGCTGTTTTTT,CASSVRGQENTGELFF